This TCR beta chain was captured in a study of technical replicates of blood from a few donors. Libraries were prepared by immunoSEQ multiplex PCR; TCRdb keeps only in-frame clonotypes and omits some of them. The repertoire holds some 70,000 clones, 92% seen once, with 0.36% in the top ten. The J segment lost 5 bases and the V segment lost 4 bases, leaving 14 bases of the junction unmatched. Germline values: CDR1 MDHEN, CDR2 SYDVKM. The length of the CDR3 is 17 residues. Sequenced material: T cells isolated from PBMCs. This chain links TRBV28 with TRBJ2-3; the match to TRBD1 covers 8 bases. The clonotype comes from a human donor in good health. CDR3 protein: CASSSPPTGAPVDTQYF. Written as DNA, the CDR3 is TGTGCCAGCAGTTCGCCTCCGACAGGGGCCCCGGTAGATACGCAGTATTTT.